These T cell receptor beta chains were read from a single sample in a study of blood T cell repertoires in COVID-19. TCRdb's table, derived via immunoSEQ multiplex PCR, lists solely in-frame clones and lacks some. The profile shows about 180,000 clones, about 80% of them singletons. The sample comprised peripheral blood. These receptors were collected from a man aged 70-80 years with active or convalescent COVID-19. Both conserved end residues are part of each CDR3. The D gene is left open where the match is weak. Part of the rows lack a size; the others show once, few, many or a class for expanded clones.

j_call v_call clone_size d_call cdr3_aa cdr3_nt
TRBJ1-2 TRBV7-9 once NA CASSSLGGDRRIYGYTF TGTGCCAGCAGCTCCTTAGGAGGCGACAGGCGAATCTATGGCTACACCTTC
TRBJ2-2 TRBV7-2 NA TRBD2 CASSPGREAINTGELFF TGTGCCAGCAGCCCGGGCCGGGAGGCGATTAACACCGGGGAGCTGTTTTTT
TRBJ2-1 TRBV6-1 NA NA CASSESTIGLEQFF TGTGCCAGCAGTGAAAGCACAATTGGGCTTGAGCAGTTCTTC
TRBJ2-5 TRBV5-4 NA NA CASSLRRGHGQETQYF TGTGCCAGCAGCTTGAGGCGAGGTCACGGTCAAGAGACCCAGTACTTC
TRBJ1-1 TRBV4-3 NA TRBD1 CASSQGFGTGDTEAFF TGCGCCAGCAGCCAAGGGTTTGGGACAGGGGATACTGAAGCTTTCTTT
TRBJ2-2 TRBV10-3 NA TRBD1 CAISEPPQGAGELFF TGTGCCATCAGTGAGCCACCGCAGGGGGCCGGGGAGCTGTTTTTT
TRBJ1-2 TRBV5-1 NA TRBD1 CANPGRRGTFRDRGNYGYTF TGCGCCAACCCCGGGCGCCGGGGGACATTTCGGGACAGGGGTAACTATGGCTACACCTTC
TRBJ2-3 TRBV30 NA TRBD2 CAWGLAGGDTQYF TGTGCCTGGGGACTAGCGGGAGGAGATACGCAGTATTTT
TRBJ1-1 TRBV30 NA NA CAWRGGGEGTEAFF TGTGCCTGGAGGGGAGGGGGTGAAGGCACTGAAGCTTTCTTT
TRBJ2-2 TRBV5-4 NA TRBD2 CASTPGAGENTGELFF TGTGCCAGCACCCCGGGAGCGGGGGAGAACACCGGGGAGCTGTTTTTT
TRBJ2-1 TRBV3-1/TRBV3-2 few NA CASSQERSSYNEQFF TGTGCCAGCAGCCAAGAGCGGAGCTCCTACAATGAGCAGTTCTTC
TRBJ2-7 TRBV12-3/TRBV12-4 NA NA CASRPNGEDEQYF TGTGCCAGCAGGCCAAACGGGGAGGACGAGCAGTACTTC
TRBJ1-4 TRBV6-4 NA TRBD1 CASRGGTGVANEKLFF TGTGCCAGCAGAGGGGGTACAGGGGTTGCTAATGAAAAACTGTTTTTT
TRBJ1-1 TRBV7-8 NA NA CASSFSENTEAFF TGTGCCAGCAGCTTTTCAGAGAACACTGAAGCTTTCTTT
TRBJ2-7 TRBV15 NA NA CATSRVRRDEQYF TGTGCCACCAGCAGAGTCAGGCGCGACGAGCAGTACTTC
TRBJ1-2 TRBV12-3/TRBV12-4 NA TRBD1 CASSRQGAYGYTF TGTGCCAGCAGTCGACAGGGGGCGTATGGCTACACCTTC
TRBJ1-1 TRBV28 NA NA CASSLGTRGLGYEAFF TGTGCCAGCAGTTTGGGGACTCGGGGGTTGGGGTACGAAGCTTTCTTT
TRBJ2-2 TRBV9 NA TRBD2 CASSVTAGGGTGELFF TGTGCCAGCAGCGTAACGGCGGGGGGAGGGACCGGGGAGCTGTTTTTT
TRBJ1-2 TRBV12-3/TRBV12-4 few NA CASSAGPGHGYTF TGTGCCAGCAGCGCGGGACCGGGCCATGGCTACACCTTC
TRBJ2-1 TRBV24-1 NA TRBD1 CATSDLWQGVSNEQFF TGTGCCACCAGTGATTTGTGGCAGGGGGTCTCCAATGAGCAGTTCTTC
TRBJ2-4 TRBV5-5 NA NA CASSFRGRDIQYF TGTGCCAGCAGCTTTAGAGGAAGAGACATTCAGTACTTC
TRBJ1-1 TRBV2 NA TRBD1 CASSGDRGNTEAFF TGTGCCAGCAGTGGGGACAGGGGAAACACTGAAGCTTTCTTT
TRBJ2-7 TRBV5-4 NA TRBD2 CASSSGLSGGYEQYF TGTGCCAGCAGCTCGGGACTAAGCGGGGGCTACGAGCAGTACTTC
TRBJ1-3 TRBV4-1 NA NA CASSQLGGGNTIYF TGCGCCAGCAGTCAACTAGGGGGTGGAAACACCATATATTTT
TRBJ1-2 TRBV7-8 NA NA CASSPYRDGYTF TGTGCCAGCAGCCCATACAGGGATGGCTACACCTTC
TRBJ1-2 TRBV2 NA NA CASKLSYGYTF TGTGCCAGCAAGCTTTCCTATGGCTACACCTTC